Below, 15 T cell receptor beta chains from the same sample are listed, as sequenced in a study of T cell changes during pregnancy in multiple sclerosis. Sequencing was performed with immunoSEQ multiplex PCR; in TCRdb, only in-frame clones are kept and a portion is missing. The sample consists of 40,000 to 60,000 clones, more than 85% of them appearing once. The sample was peripheral blood, taken after pregnancy. These receptors all come from a female donor with multiple sclerosis, enrolled in a pregnancy study.

The gene calls are TRBV5-1 and TRBJ1-2; TRBD1 matches at 8 bases. This CDR3 region has 17 residues. Germline CDR1 SGHRS, CDR2 YFSETQ. The ends lost 0 bases at V and 5 bases at J; junction bases unmatched: 12. The CDR3 region is CASSLDGAGGERYGYTF. Here the CDR3 DNA reads TGCGCCAGCAGCTTGGATGGTGCAGGGGGCGAAAGATATGGCTACACCTTC.

V is TRBV4-2 and J is TRBJ2-6; 10 positions agree with TRBD1. The CDR3 spans 17 residues. V was clipped by 3 bases and J by 4 bases; unmatched bases: 6. Germline V gene lookup returns CDR1 LGHNA and CDR2 YNFKEQ. CDR3 sequence (DNA): TGTGCCAGCAGCCAGCGACAGGGGGCGCGCGGGGCCAACGTCCTGACTTTC. Translated, it gives CASSQRQGARGANVLTF.

The chain links TRBV7-9 to TRBJ2-1, with a possible D match to TRBD1 (5 bases). This CDR3 comprises 15 residues. V was trimmed by 6 bases and J by 0 bases, leaving 12 bases between them. CDR1 is SEHNR and CDR2 is FQNEAQ in the germline V gene (reference sequence). The CDR3 region is CASRPTASSYNEQFF. In DNA form, the CDR3 reads TGTGCCAGCAGACCGACAGCAAGCTCCTACAATGAGCAGTTCTTC. Full variable domain (outside the CDR3, taken from reference TRBV7-9 and TRBJ2-1): DTGVSQNPRHKITKRGQNVTFRCDPISEHNRLYWYRQTLGQGPEFLTYFQNEAQLEKSRLLSDRFSAERPKGSFSTLEIQRTEQGDSAMYLCASRPTASSYNEQFFGPGTRLTVL.

This clone has just one count. CDR3 DNA sequence: TGTGCCAGTAGTATGGGACAGGGGCTAGATCGGGGCAATGAGCAGTTCTTC. Its protein is CASSMGQGLDRGNEQFF. The chain employs TRBV19 and TRBJ2-1; 10 bases line up with TRBD1. Per the germline V gene, CDR1 is LNHDA and CDR2 is SQIVND (reference sequence). The CDR3 spans 17 residues. With 3 bases clipped from V and 6 bases from J, the junction kept 11 bases outside the gene matches.

The V gene is TRBV29-1, the J gene TRBJ2-1; TRBD1 matches at 12 bases. Germline V gene sequence: CDR1 SQVTM, CDR2 ANQGSEA. CDR3 length: 15 amino acids. J lost 4 bases, V lost 6 bases, and 7 bases had no gene match. This CDR3 reads CSVPLGQGAYNEQFF. The DNA for the CDR3 is TGCAGCGTACCCCTGGGACAGGGGGCGTACAATGAGCAGTTCTTC.

This clone came up a few times. Other DNA sequences in this specimen translate into the identical CDR3. V usage is TRBV11-2 and J usage is TRBJ1-3; possible D gene TRBD1, 5 bases. The CDR3 contains 14 residues. Trimming pared 6 bases from V and 0 bases from J, leaving 9 bases between. The germline gives CDR1 SGHAT, CDR2 FQNNGV. In nucleotides, the CDR3 is TGTGCCAGCAGTTCAAGGGGCTCTGGAAACACCATATATTTT. Translated: CASSSRGSGNTIYF.

The chain uses TRBV21-1 and TRBJ2-7; TRBD1 is the table's D call and was not checked against the DNA. TRBV21-1 is a known pseudogene. This CDR3 is built from 13 residues. The CDR3, as DNA: TGTGCCAGCAGCTCGGACAGGGGATACGAGCAGTACTTC. It codes for CASSSDRGYEQYF.

The chain combines TRBV5-4 with TRBJ1-3; perhaps TRBD1 as D (5 bases). Trimming removed 3 bases from V and 4 bases from J, with 8 bases in between. This CDR3 has 13 residues. Per the germline V gene, CDR1 is SGHNT and CDR2 is YYREEE (reference sequence). CDR3 sequence reads: CASSSRTGNTIYF. The CDR3 bases are TGTGCCAGCAGCTCGAGGACAGGAAACACCATATATTTT. The whole variable domain, remainder taken from reference TRBV5-4 and TRBJ1-3, is ETGVTQSPTHLIKTRGQQVTLRCSSQSGHNTVSWYQQALGQGPQFIFQYYREEENGRGNFPPRFSGLQFPNYSSELNVNALELDDSALYLCASSSRTGNTIYFGEGSWLTVV.

The chain combines TRBV18 with TRBJ2-7, with TRBD1 matching over 7 bases. Germline V lookup: CDR1 KGHSH, CDR2 LQKENI. J lost 0 bases, V lost 3 bases, and 5 bases had no gene match. The CDR3 sequence is 15 residues long. CDR3 DNA: TGTGCCAGCTCACCCTCCGGGACAGCCTCCTACGAGCAGTACTTC. Translating gives CASSPSGTASYEQYF.

The V call is TRBV7-6, the J call TRBJ2-1; 8 nucleotides agree with TRBD1. Germline V CDR1 and CDR2: SGHVS, FNYEAQ. The CDR3 is 16 residues long. V trimming: 3 bases; J trimming: 10 bases; junction bases outside the gene matches: 14. DNA for the CDR3: TGTGCCAGCAGCTTCCTCGATGGAGGACAGGGTTCCGAGCAGTTCTTC. Its translation is CASSFLDGGQGSEQFF.

This clone appeared a few times. V is TRBV6-5 and J is TRBJ1-1, with D unclear. CDR1 and CDR2 (germline): MNHEY, SVGAGI. There are 11 residues in the CDR3. The ends were cut back, 5 bases at V and 8 bases at J, with 9 bases in the middle. The chain's CDR3 is CASSGETEAFF. CDR3 DNA: TGTGCCAGCAGTGGGGAGACAGAAGCTTTCTTT.

V and J are TRBV7-2 and TRBJ1-5, with 9 nucleotides matching TRBD1. Trimming took 1 base from V and 4 from J; bases not matched to a gene: 11. The germline CDR1 and CDR2 sequences are SGHTA and FQGNSA. The CDR3 runs 18 residues. Here the CDR3 reads CASSLGWDRVLVNQPQHF. The DNA of the CDR3 is TGTGCCAGCAGCTTAGGTTGGGACAGGGTGTTGGTTAATCAGCCCCAGCATTTT.

The chain has TRBV10-3 and TRBJ1-5; 7 positions agree with TRBD1. This CDR3 has 13 residues. Per the germline V gene, CDR1 is ENHRY and CDR2 is SYGVKD. V gave up 3 bases and J gave up 7 bases; unmatched junction bases: 3. The CDR3 DNA is TGTGCCATCAGTGACTCGGGACAGCAGCCCCAGCATTTT. Encoded protein: CAISDSGQQPQHF.

This clone was picked up a small number of times. The chain joins TRBV4-2 to TRBJ1-3; weak D call: TRBD1 (5 bases). Germline V gene sequence: CDR1 LGHNA, CDR2 YNFKEQ. The V gene lost 0 bases and the J gene lost 3 bases, with 12 bases spanning the gap. This CDR3 region has 16 residues. The CDR3 region is CASSQDRPGLGNTIYF. The CDR3, as DNA: TGTGCCAGCAGCCAAGATCGTCCAGGGCTTGGAAACACCATATATTTT.

The gene calls are TRBV5-6 and TRBJ2-7; TRBD2 aligns across 8 bases. Trimming removed 2 bases from V and 0 bases from J; junction bases left unmatched: 10. The CDR3 sequence is 17 residues long. The V gene's germline CDR1 is SGHDT and CDR2 YYEEEE. Here the CDR3 reads CASSLRRSGVRSYEQYF. The CDR3 DNA is TGTGCCAGCAGCTTAAGGCGTAGCGGGGTCCGCTCCTACGAGCAGTACTTC.